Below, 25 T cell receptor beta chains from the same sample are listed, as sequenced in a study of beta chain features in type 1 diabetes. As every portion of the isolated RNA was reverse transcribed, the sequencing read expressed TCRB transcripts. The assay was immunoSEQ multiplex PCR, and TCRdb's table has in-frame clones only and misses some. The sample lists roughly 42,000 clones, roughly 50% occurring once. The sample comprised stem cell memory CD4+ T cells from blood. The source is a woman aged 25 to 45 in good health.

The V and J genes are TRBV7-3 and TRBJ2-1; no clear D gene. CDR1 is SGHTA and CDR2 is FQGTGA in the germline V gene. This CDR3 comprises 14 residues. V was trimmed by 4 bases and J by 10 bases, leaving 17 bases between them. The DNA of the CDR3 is TGTGCCAGCAGCTCCTCGATCGTAGCCCGGGAGCAGTTCTTC. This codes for CASSSSIVAREQFF.

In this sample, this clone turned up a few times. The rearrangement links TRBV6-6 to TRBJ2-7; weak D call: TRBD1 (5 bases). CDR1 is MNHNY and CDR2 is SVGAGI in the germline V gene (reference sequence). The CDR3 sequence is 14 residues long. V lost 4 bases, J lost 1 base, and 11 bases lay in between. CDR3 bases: TGTGCCAGCAGTTTTCTTCAGGGTTCCTACGAGCAGTACTTC. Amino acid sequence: CASSFLQGSYEQYF.

CDR3 in DNA: TGTGCCAGCAGACGCGGGGGCTCCTACGAGCAGTACTTC. Translated, it gives CASRRGGSYEQYF. The V call is TRBV27, the J call TRBJ2-7; TRBD2 matches 7 bases. The CDR3 is 13 amino acids. V shed 6 bases and J 0 bases; nucleotides not matched to a gene: 2. Germline CDR1 is MNHEY and CDR2 is SMNVEV (reference sequence).

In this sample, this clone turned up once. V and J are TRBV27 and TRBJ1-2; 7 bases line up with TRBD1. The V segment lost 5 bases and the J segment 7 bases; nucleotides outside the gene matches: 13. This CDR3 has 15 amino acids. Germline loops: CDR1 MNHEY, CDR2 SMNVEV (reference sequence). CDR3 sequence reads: CASSPTTGVRRGYTF. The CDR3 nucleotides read TGTGCCAGCAGTCCGACCACAGGGGTCCGTCGTGGCTACACCTTC.

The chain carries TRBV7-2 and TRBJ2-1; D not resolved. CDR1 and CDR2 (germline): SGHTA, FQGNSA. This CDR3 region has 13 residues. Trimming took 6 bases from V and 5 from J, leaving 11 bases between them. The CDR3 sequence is CASRTPADNEQFF. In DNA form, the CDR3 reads TGTGCCAGCAGGACTCCTGCAGACAATGAGCAGTTCTTC.

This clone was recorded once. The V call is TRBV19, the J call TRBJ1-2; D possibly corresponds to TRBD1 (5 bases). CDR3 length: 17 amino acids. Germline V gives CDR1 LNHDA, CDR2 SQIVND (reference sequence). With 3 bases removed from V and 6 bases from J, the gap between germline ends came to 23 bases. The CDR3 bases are TGTGCCAGTAGTATTTGGGCTTCCAGGGCGTTTACGAATGGCTACACCTTC. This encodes CASSIWASRAFTNGYTF.

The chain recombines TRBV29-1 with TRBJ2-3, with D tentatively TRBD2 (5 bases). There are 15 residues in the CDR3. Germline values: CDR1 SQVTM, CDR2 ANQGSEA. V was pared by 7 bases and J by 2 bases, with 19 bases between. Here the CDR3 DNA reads TGCAGCGGGGTTCTAAAAGAGGGATTCACAGATACGCAGTATTTT. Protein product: CSGVLKEGFTDTQYF.

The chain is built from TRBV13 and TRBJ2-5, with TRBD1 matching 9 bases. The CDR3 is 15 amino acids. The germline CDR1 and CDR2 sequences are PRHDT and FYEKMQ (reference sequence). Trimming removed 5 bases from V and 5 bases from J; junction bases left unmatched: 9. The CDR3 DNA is TGTGCCAGCAGCACCCGCGGACAGGGGATTGAGACCCAGTACTTC. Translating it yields CASSTRGQGIETQYF.

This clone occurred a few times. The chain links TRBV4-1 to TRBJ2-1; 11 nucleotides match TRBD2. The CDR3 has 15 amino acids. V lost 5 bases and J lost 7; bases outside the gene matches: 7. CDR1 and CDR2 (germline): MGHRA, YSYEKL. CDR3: CASSRLAGLPNEQFF. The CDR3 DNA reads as TGCGCCAGCAGCAGACTAGCGGGGCTCCCGAATGAGCAGTTCTTC.

The CDR3 nucleotides read TGTGCCAGCAGTTTATTACAGACTAGCGGGACTAGCACAGATACGCAGTATTTT. Translated: CASSLLQTSGTSTDTQYF. V gene TRBV28 combines with J gene TRBJ2-3, with TRBD2 matching 11 bases. The CDR3 extends over 18 amino acids. Germline CDR1 MDHEN, CDR2 SYDVKM. J gave up 0 bases and V 1 base, and 6 bases lay outside the gene matches.

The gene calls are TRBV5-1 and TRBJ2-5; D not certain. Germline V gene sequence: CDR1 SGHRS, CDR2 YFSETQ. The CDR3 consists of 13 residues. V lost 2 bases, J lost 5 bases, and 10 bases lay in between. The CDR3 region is CASSFSERETQYF. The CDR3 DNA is TGCGCCAGCAGCTTTTCGGAGAGGGAGACCCAGTACTTC.

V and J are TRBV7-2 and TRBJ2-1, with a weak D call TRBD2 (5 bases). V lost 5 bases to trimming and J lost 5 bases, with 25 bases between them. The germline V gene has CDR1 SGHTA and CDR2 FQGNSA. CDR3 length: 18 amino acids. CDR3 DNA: TGTGCCAGCAGCCCCCCCAATATGAGGGAGAATGAGCACAATGAGCAGTTCTTC. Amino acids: CASSPPNMRENEHNEQFF.

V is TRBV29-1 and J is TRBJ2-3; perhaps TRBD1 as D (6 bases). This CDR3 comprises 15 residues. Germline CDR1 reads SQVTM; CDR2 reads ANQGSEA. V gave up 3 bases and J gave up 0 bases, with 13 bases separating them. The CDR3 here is CSVDMDSSSTDTQYF. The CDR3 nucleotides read TGCAGCGTTGATATGGACAGTTCTAGCACAGATACGCAGTATTTT.

CDR3 in amino acids: CASSKYELAGTVDSNQPQHF. For the CDR3, the DNA is TGTGCCAGCAGCAAGTACGAATTGGCCGGGACAGTAGATAGCAATCAGCCCCAGCATTTT. The V gene is TRBV2, the J gene TRBJ1-5; 7 bases are a match to TRBD1. CDR1 SNHLY and CDR2 FYNNEI come from the germline V gene. V gave up 6 bases and J gave up 0 bases; unmatched junction bases: 20. This CDR3 has 20 residues.

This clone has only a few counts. The CDR3 spells CASSLGLAGNNEQFF. CDR3 bases: TGTGCCAGCAGCTTGGGACTAGCGGGAAACAATGAGCAGTTCTTC. The rearrangement joins TRBV7-2 to TRBJ2-1, with TRBD2 matching over 13 bases. Per the germline V gene, CDR1 is SGHTA and CDR2 is FQGNSA. The ends lost 3 bases at V and 5 bases at J; junction bases unmatched: 1. This CDR3 has 15 residues.

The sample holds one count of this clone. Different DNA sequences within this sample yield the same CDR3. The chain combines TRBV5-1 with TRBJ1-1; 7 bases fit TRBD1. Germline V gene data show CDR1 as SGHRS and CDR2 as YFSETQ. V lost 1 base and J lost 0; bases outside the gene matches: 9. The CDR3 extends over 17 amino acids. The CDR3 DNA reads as TGCGCCAGCAGCTTGAATCAGGGACAGAGGATGAACACTGAAGCTTTCTTT. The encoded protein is CASSLNQGQRMNTEAFF.

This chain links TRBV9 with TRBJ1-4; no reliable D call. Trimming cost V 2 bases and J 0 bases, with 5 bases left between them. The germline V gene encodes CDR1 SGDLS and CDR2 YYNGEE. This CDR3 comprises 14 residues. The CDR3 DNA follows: TGTGCCAGCAGCGTCAGTGCAACTAATGAAAAACTGTTTTTT. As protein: CASSVSATNEKLFF.

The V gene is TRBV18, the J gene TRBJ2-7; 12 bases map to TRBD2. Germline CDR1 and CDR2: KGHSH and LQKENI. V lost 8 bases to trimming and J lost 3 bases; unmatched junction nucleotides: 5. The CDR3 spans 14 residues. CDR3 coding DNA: TGTGCCAGCCGGACTAGCGGGAATGGCTACGAGCAGTACTTC. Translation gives CASRTSGNGYEQYF.

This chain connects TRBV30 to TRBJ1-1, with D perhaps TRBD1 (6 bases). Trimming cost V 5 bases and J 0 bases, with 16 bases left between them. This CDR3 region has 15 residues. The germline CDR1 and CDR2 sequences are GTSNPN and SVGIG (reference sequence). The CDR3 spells CAWSGSDRVNTEAFF. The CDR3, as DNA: TGTGCCTGGTCGGGCTCGGACAGAGTGAACACTGAAGCTTTCTTT. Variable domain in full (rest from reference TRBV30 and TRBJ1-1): SQTIHQWPATLVQPVGSPLSLECTVEGTSNPNLYWYRQAAGRGLQLLFYSVGIGQISSEVPQNLSASRPQDRQFILSSKKLLLSDSGFYLCAWSGSDRVNTEAFFGQGTRLTVV.

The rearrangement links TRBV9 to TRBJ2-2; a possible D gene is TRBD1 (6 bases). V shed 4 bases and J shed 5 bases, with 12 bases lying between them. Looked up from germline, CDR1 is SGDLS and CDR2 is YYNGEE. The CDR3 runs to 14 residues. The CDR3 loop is CASSFVGGTGELFF. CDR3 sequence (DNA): TGTGCCAGCAGCTTTGTAGGGGGAACCGGGGAGCTGTTTTTT.

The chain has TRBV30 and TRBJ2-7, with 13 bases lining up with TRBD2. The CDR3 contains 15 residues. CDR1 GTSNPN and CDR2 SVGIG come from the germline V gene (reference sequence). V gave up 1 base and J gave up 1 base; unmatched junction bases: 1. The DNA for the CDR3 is TGTGCCTGGAGTGGGACTAGCGGGAGTTCCTACGAGCAGTACTTC. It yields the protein CAWSGTSGSSYEQYF.

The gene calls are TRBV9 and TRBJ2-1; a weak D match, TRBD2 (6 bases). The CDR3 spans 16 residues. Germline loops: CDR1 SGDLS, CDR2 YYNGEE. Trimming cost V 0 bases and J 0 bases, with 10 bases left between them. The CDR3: CASSVVSGSSYNEQFF. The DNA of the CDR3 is TGTGCCAGCAGCGTAGTTAGCGGTAGCTCCTACAATGAGCAGTTCTTC. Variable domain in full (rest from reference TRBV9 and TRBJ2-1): DSGVTQTPKHLITATGQRVTLRCSPRSGDLSVYWYQQSLDQGLQFLIQYYNGEERAKGNILERFSAQQFPDLHSELNLSSLELGDSALYFCASSVVSGSSYNEQFFGPGTRLTVL.

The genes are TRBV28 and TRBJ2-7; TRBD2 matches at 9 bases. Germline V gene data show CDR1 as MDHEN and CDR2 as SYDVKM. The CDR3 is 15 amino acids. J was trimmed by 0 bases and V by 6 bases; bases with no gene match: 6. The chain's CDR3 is CASRSSGGSSYEQYF. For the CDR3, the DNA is TGTGCCAGCAGGTCGAGCGGGGGGAGCTCCTACGAGCAGTACTTC.

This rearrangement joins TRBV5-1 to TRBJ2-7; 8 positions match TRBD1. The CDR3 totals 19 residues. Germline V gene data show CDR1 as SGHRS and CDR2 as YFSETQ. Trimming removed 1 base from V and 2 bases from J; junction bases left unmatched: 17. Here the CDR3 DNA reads TGCGCCAGCAGCTTGTTGCAGCGAGATGGACAGGGATTCACCTACGAGCAGTACTTC. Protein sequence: CASSLLQRDGQGFTYEQYF.

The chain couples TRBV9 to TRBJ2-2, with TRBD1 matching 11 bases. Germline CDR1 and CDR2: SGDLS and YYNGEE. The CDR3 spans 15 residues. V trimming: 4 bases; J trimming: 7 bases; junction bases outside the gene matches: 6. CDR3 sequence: CASSPGQGAFGELFF. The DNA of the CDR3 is TGTGCCAGCAGCCCCGGACAGGGGGCGTTCGGGGAGCTGTTTTTT.